The 13 T cell receptor beta chains presented below share a single source sample, sequenced in a study of blood T cell repertoires in COVID-19. Produced via immunoSEQ multiplex PCR; TCRdb's table is partial and in-frame only. The sample consists of 60,000 to 70,000 clones, approximately 90% of them appearing once. Sequences were obtained from peripheral blood. All receptors come from a human donor in a cohort sampled during active COVID-19.

As DNA, the CDR3 is TGCAGCGTTGGCGCCGGGGACAGGGAGTATGGCTACACCTTC. Translating it yields CSVGAGDREYGYTF. The V and J genes are TRBV29-1 and TRBJ1-2; 9 bases align to TRBD1. The germline CDR1 and CDR2 sequences are SQVTM and ANQGSEA. CDR3 size: 14 residues. Germline trimming cut 4 bases from V and 5 bases from J; bases unmatched to any gene: 8. The whole variable domain, filled in from reference TRBV29-1 and TRBJ1-2, reads SAVISQKPSRDICQRGTSLTIQCQVDSQVTMMFWYRQQPGQSLTLIATANQGSEATYESGFVIDKFPISRPNLTFSTLTVSNMSPEDSSIYLCSVGAGDREYGYTFGSGTRLTVV.

This clone was seen just once. This sequence joins TRBV6-5 and TRBJ2-7, with D tentatively TRBD1 (6 bases). Trimming shortened V by 8 bases and J by 2 bases, and 16 bases separated the two germline ends. This CDR3 spans 14 amino acids. The V gene's germline CDR1 is MNHEY and CDR2 SVGAGI. Here the CDR3 DNA reads TGTGCCAGCGTTAGACCGGGACAAACCTACGAGCAGTACTTC. This codes for CASVRPGQTYEQYF.

The chain recombines TRBV6-2 or TRBV6-3 with TRBJ1-1; 10 bases are a match to TRBD1. This CDR3 has 16 residues. The V gene's germline CDR1 is MNHEY and CDR2 SVGEGT. J lost 2 bases, V lost 4 bases, and 7 bases had no gene match. CDR3 amino acids: CASSSSRTGGNTEAFF. The DNA for the CDR3 is TGTGCCAGCAGTTCCTCCAGGACAGGGGGAAACACTGAAGCTTTCTTT.

The rearrangement links TRBV19 to TRBJ2-3; TRBD1 might be the D (5 bases). The V gene's germline CDR1 is LNHDA and CDR2 SQIVND (reference sequence). V was shortened by 2 bases and J by 2 bases, with 11 bases between the two germline ends. This CDR3 has 15 residues. This CDR3 reads CASSIPGQPTDTQYF. The CDR3 nucleotides read TGTGCCAGTAGTATACCCGGACAACCCACAGATACGCAGTATTTT.

This clone was observed a single time. The V and J genes are TRBV18 and TRBJ2-1; 10 bases line up with TRBD1. The V gene end was trimmed by 8 bases and the J gene end by 4 bases; junction bases not matched to a gene: 8. CDR3 length: 15 amino acids. Germline values: CDR1 KGHSH, CDR2 LQKENI. CDR3 loop: CASQSRDRGYNEQFF. DNA for the CDR3: TGTGCCAGCCAATCCCGGGACAGGGGTTACAATGAGCAGTTCTTC.

V gene TRBV3-1 (or the pseudogene TRBV3-2) combines with J gene TRBJ2-5; perhaps TRBD1 as D (5 bases). CDR1 LGHDT and CDR2 YNNKEL come from the germline V gene (reference sequence). CDR3 length: 14 residues. The V end lost 4 bases, the J end lost 4 bases, and 13 bases lay between the germline ends. The CDR3 sequence: CASSRSGWGETQYF. For the CDR3, the DNA is TGTGCCAGCAGCCGTTCAGGGTGGGGAGAGACCCAGTACTTC.

Here the CDR3 reads CASSSRGLAGGGTDTQYF. CDR3 nucleotides: TGTGCCAGCAGCTCCAGGGGACTAGCGGGGGGGGGCACAGATACGCAGTATTTT. J is TRBJ2-3 and V is TRBV11-2; 16 nucleotides line up with TRBD2. The CDR3 loop spans 18 amino acids. Trimming at V came to 4 bases and at J to 1 base, leaving 5 bases not matched to a gene. Germline lookup yields CDR1 SGHAT and CDR2 FQNNGV.

CDR3 sequence (DNA): TGTGCCAGCAGTGAAATGTCCGACAGGGGCTACGAGCAGTACTTC. Its protein product is CASSEMSDRGYEQYF. The chain carries TRBV6-1 and TRBJ2-7, with TRBD1 matching over 8 bases. CDR3 length equals 15 residues. CDR1 and CDR2 from the germline V gene are MNHNS and SASEGT. V trimming: 2 bases; J trimming: 3 bases; junction bases outside the gene matches: 6.

The chain couples TRBV19 to TRBJ1-1, with D unclear. CDR1 LNHDA and CDR2 SQIVND come from the germline V gene (reference sequence). Trimming removed 7 bases at V and 1 base at J, with 4 bases between. There are 11 residues in the CDR3. CDR3 nucleotides: TGTGCCAGTATCGGGAACACTGAAGCTTTCTTT. It is translated as CASIGNTEAFF.

The rearrangement uses TRBV3-1 (or the pseudogene TRBV3-2) and TRBJ2-3, with 8 bases lining up with TRBD2. The CDR3 runs to 16 residues. After removal of 0 bases from V and 2 bases from J, the junction contained 4 bases not matched to a gene. Germline CDR1 and CDR2: LGHDT and YNNKEL (reference sequence). This chain's CDR3 is CASSQDQLAVTDTQYF. The CDR3, as DNA: TGTGCCAGCAGCCAAGATCAACTAGCGGTCACAGATACGCAGTATTTT.

The chain carries TRBV4-3 and TRBJ2-1; 9 bases are a match to TRBD2. V was clipped by 4 bases and J by 1 base; unmatched bases: 8. CDR3 length equals 17 residues. Germline V gene lookup returns CDR1 LGHNA and CDR2 YSLEER. The chain's CDR3 is CASSLVASGDSYNEQFF. The CDR3 bases are TGCGCCAGCAGCCTCGTGGCTAGCGGGGATTCCTACAATGAGCAGTTCTTC.

The chain links TRBV3-1 (or the pseudogene TRBV3-2) to TRBJ1-2; the D is unclear. The V and J ends lost 3 bases and 5 bases respectively, with 7 bases between them. Germline values: CDR1 LGHDT, CDR2 YNNKEL (reference sequence). The CDR3 totals 12 residues. This chain's CDR3 is CASSQGGYGYTF. CDR3 coding DNA: TGTGCCAGCAGCCAGGGAGGATATGGCTACACCTTC.

V gene TRBV30 combines with J gene TRBJ1-1; no definite D call. The ends were cut back, 1 base at V and 6 bases at J, with 15 bases in the middle. The CDR3 length is 14 residues. CDR1 is GTSNPN, CDR2 SVGIG, per germline (reference sequence). For the CDR3, the DNA is TGTGCCTGGAGTGATTACACGCGGCGGGCTGAAGCTTTCTTT. Protein product: CAWSDYTRRAEAFF.